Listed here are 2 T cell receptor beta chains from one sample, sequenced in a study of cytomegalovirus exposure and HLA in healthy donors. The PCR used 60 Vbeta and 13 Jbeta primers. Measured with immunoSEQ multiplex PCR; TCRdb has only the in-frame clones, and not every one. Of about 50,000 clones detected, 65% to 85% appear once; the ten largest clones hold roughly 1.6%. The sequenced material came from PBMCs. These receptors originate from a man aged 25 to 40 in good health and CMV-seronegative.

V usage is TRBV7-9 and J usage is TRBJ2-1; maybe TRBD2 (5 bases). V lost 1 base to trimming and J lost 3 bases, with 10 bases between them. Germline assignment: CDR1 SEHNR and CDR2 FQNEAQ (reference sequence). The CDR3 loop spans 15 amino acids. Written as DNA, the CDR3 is TGTGCCAGCAGCTTAGGCACGGGAAACTACAATGAGCAGTTCTTC. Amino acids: CASSLGTGNYNEQFF. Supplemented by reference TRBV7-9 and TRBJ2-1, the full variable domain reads DTGVSQNPRHKITKRGQNVTFRCDPISEHNRLYWYRQTLGQGPEFLTYFQNEAQLEKSRLLSDRFSAERPKGSFSTLEIQRTEQGDSAMYLCASSLGTGNYNEQFFGPGTRLTVL.

The CDR3 nucleotides read TGTGCCAGCAGCCAACCCTCCGGGTGGGGAGGTGAAGCTTTCTTT. This sequence encodes CASSQPSGWGGEAFF. J is TRBJ1-1 and V is TRBV4-2; no reliable D call. CDR1 is LGHNA, CDR2 YNFKEQ, per germline. The CDR3 loop spans 15 amino acids. V was cut by 2 bases and J by 7 bases, with 17 bases left in between.